The clone carrying this T cell receptor (beta chain) has at least ten counts. CDR3 length: 12 amino acids. V shed 5 bases and J shed 4 bases, with 6 bases lying between them. The data are from a study of early T cells in non-severe SARS-CoV-2 infection. In the library, individual cDNA molecules carried attached unique molecular identifiers. TCRdb independently ran MiXCR on the 5' RACE reads; one entry per CDR3 protein. The sample consists of 30,000 to 40,000 distinct CDR3 sequences, approximately 4.6% of them appearing once. Source material: whole blood. This TCR was recovered from an adult who was a healthcare worker with PCR-confirmed SARS-CoV-2 infection or an uninfected control (not recorded which). This chain uses TRBV12-3 or TRBV12-4 with TRBJ1-3; D is unresolved. CDR3 in DNA: TGTGCCAGCAGTCTAAGGGGAAACACCATATATTTT. It codes for CASSLRGNTIYF.